This T cell receptor beta chain stems from a study of patients and donors after allogeneic stem cell transplantation. This clonotype showed up just once. The germline CDR1 and CDR2 sequences are SGHTA and FQGNSA. Unmatched junction bases numbered 7, after V lost 5 bases and J lost 5 bases. The length of the CDR3 is 17 residues. One entry per CDR3 protein results from TCRdb running MiXCR on the RT-PCR reads. The table includes more than 850,000 distinct CDR3 sequences, over 15% detected once. The chain carries TRBV7-2 and TRBJ2-3, with 16 bases fitting TRBD2. This receptor was identified in a human donor who was either an allogeneic HSCT recipient or a stem cell or donor lymphocyte infusion donor (not recorded which). It is not recorded whose cells these are; they may come from a transplant donor. The sample was blood, either unsorted or a sorted T cell fraction (not recorded which). DNA of the CDR3: TGTGCCAGCAGCCCCGTCGGGACTAGCGGGGGGGGAGATACGCAGTATTTT. Translating gives CASSPVGTSGGGDTQYF.